Here is one T cell receptor beta chain with its context. This entry comes from a study of CD8 T cells in Susac syndrome. The CDR3 runs 14 residues. The V gene's germline CDR1 is LNHNV and CDR2 YYDKDF (reference sequence). Trimming cost V 9 bases and J 3 bases, with 17 bases left between them. It was with random hexamers that roughly 0.5 to 1 ug RNA was reverse transcribed. By means of immunoSEQ multiplex PCR, TCR beta CDR3 spanning 54 Vbeta and 13 Jbeta underwent amplification. TCRdb reprocessed the immunoSEQ multiplex PCR reads via MiXCR and lists one record per CDR3 protein. Of 150,000 to 190,000 distinct CDR3 sequences in the sample, around 95% are singletons; the top ten hold more than 0.2%.

This TCR derives from a human donor with multiple sclerosis. The material sequenced was CD8+ T cells from PBMCs. V is TRBV15 and J is TRBJ1-2, with D perhaps TRBD1 (5 bases). The CDR3 loop is CATTPGPGDYGYTF. The CDR3 DNA is TGTGCCACTACGCCGGGACCCGGCGACTATGGCTACACCTTC.